The clone carrying this T cell receptor (beta chain) was seen a single time. Per the authors' pipeline: From reference gene primer amplification, estimates of nucleated cell counts were derived. The method was immunoSEQ multiplex PCR; TCRdb's version includes in-frame clones alone and lacks a portion of them. That table furnishes V, J and clone size, whereas the DNA furnished D and trimming. Here the sample spans about 160,000 clones, about 83% being singletons. This entry comes from a study of blood T cell repertoires in COVID-19. Study details: COVID-19 samples collected from the United States, Italy and Spain covered acute and convalescent phases. T cells, B-cell-depleted T cells, or PBMCs supplied cDNA or gDNA.

J was trimmed by 7 bases and V by 2 bases; bases with no gene match: 12. Germline CDR1 and CDR2: KGHSH and LQKENI. The CDR3 covers 17 residues. Source material: peripheral blood. The chain links TRBV18 to TRBJ1-2, with 11 bases that match TRBD1. The TCR originated in a man aged 55 to 70 with acute or convalescent COVID-19. The CDR3 region has the DNA TGTGCCAGCTCACCAAACGCCGGGACAGGGGGTGAAAGTGGCTACACCTTC. It encodes CASSPNAGTGGESGYTF.